The rows below give T cell receptor beta chains drawn from one sample of a study of shared clonotypes between healthy human individuals. Generated by immunoSEQ multiplex PCR, the TCRdb table keeps only in-frame clones and is missing some. Of 2 million to 2.5 million clones listed, 90% to 95% are singletons. The sequencing input was naive CD4+ T cells from PBMCs. These receptors all stem from a man aged 18 to 30 in good health. Some clones in this sample may be carry-over from other donors' samples. CDR3s include the opening cysteine and the closing phenylalanine or tryptophan. The order of the fields is CDR3 protein, CDR3 DNA, clone size, D gene, J gene, V gene. A D gene is named only where the DNA matches it firmly. Size is omitted from some rows. Given values are once, few, many or a class for expanded clones.

cdr3_aa: CASRPMTGQGRSYEQYF
cdr3_nt: TGCGCCAGCAGGCCCATGACGGGGCAGGGAAGATCCTACGAGCAGTACTTC
clone_size: NA
d_call: NA
j_call: TRBJ2-7
v_call: TRBV10-1

cdr3_aa: CASSLTGTGQGYGYTF
cdr3_nt: TGTGCCAGCAGTTTAACCGGGACAGGCCAGGGCTATGGCTACACCTTC
clone_size: NA
d_call: TRBD1
j_call: TRBJ1-2
v_call: TRBV27

cdr3_aa: CASSYRGGSGETQYF
cdr3_nt: TGTGCCAGCAGCTATAGAGGCGGGAGTGGTGAGACCCAGTACTTC
clone_size: NA
d_call: TRBD2
j_call: TRBJ2-5
v_call: TRBV7-6

cdr3_aa: CASSPGRGTDTQYF
cdr3_nt: TGTGCCAGCTCACCAGGCAGGGGCACAGATACGCAGTATTTT
clone_size: once
d_call: NA
j_call: TRBJ2-3
v_call: TRBV18

cdr3_aa: CASGPGAGGSYNEQFF
cdr3_nt: TGTGCCAGCGGCCCGGGGGCAGGCGGCTCCTACAATGAGCAGTTCTTC
clone_size: NA
d_call: NA
j_call: TRBJ2-1
v_call: TRBV5-5

cdr3_aa: CASSSGTGSGNTIYF
cdr3_nt: TGTGCCAGCAGCTCTGGGACAGGCTCTGGAAACACCATATATTTT
clone_size: NA
d_call: TRBD1
j_call: TRBJ1-3
v_call: TRBV7-6

cdr3_aa: CASRTSGRGADTQYF
cdr3_nt: TGTGCCAGTAGGACCAGCGGGAGAGGGGCAGATACGCAGTATTTT
clone_size: NA
d_call: TRBD2
j_call: TRBJ2-3
v_call: TRBV19

cdr3_aa: CASSLEGESSYEQYF
cdr3_nt: TGCGCCAGCAGCTTGGAGGGCGAAAGCTCCTACGAGCAGTACTTC
clone_size: once
d_call: NA
j_call: TRBJ2-7
v_call: TRBV5-1

cdr3_aa: CASSSRQPGYTF
cdr3_nt: TGTGCCAGCAGTTCTAGACAGCCTGGCTACACCTTC
clone_size: NA
d_call: NA
j_call: TRBJ1-2
v_call: TRBV28

cdr3_aa: CASSRGTSPTDTQYF
cdr3_nt: TGTGCCAGCAGCCGCGGGACTAGCCCCACAGATACGCAGTATTTT
clone_size: NA
d_call: TRBD2
j_call: TRBJ2-3
v_call: TRBV28

cdr3_aa: CAISGAGNTGELFF
cdr3_nt: TGTGCCATCAGTGGGGCAGGAAACACCGGGGAGCTGTTTTTT
clone_size: NA
d_call: NA
j_call: TRBJ2-2
v_call: TRBV10-3

cdr3_aa: CASSLEAHFEQYF
cdr3_nt: TGCGCCAGCAGCTTGGAGGCACATTTCGAGCAGTACTTC
clone_size: NA
d_call: NA
j_call: TRBJ2-7
v_call: TRBV5-1

cdr3_aa: CASRVEGKWSQPQHF
cdr3_nt: TGTGCCAGCAGGGTGGAGGGCAAATGGAGTCAGCCCCAGCATTTT
clone_size: NA
d_call: NA
j_call: TRBJ1-5
v_call: TRBV28

cdr3_aa: CASSERRTSGSGTDTQYF
cdr3_nt: TGTGCCAGCAGTGAACGAAGAACTAGCGGGAGTGGCACAGATACGCAGTATTTT
clone_size: NA
d_call: TRBD2
j_call: TRBJ2-3
v_call: TRBV6-1

cdr3_aa: CAWSGTGGNQPQHF
cdr3_nt: TGTGCCTGGAGCGGGACAGGCGGTAATCAGCCCCAGCATTTT
clone_size: NA
d_call: TRBD1
j_call: TRBJ1-5
v_call: TRBV30

cdr3_aa: CASSTFSRGGYEQYF
cdr3_nt: TGTGCCAGTAGTACATTCTCCAGGGGCGGGTACGAGCAGTACTTC
clone_size: NA
d_call: NA
j_call: TRBJ2-7
v_call: TRBV27

cdr3_aa: CASSVDGTRYYGYTF
cdr3_nt: TGTGCCAGCAGCGTAGATGGCACAAGGTACTATGGCTACACCTTC
clone_size: NA
d_call: NA
j_call: TRBJ1-2
v_call: TRBV9

cdr3_aa: CASSFPEGRSTDTQYF
cdr3_nt: TGTGCCAGTAGTTTTCCGGAGGGCCGAAGCACAGATACGCAGTATTTT
clone_size: NA
d_call: NA
j_call: TRBJ2-3
v_call: TRBV19

cdr3_aa: CASSPPGQGDGELFF
cdr3_nt: TGTGCCAGCTCACCACCGGGACAGGGAGATGGGGAGCTGTTTTTT
clone_size: NA
d_call: TRBD1
j_call: TRBJ2-2
v_call: TRBV18

cdr3_aa: CASSESGTGDYEQYF
cdr3_nt: TGTGCCAGCAGCGAGTCCGGGACAGGGGATTACGAGCAGTACTTC
clone_size: NA
d_call: TRBD1
j_call: TRBJ2-7
v_call: TRBV9

cdr3_aa: CSVVKGRPGLAGPSSYNEQFF
cdr3_nt: TGCAGCGTTGTCAAGGGCAGGCCGGGACTAGCGGGGCCGAGCTCCTACAATGAGCAGTTCTTC
clone_size: NA
d_call: TRBD2
j_call: TRBJ2-1
v_call: TRBV29-1

cdr3_aa: CASSLPRAGGPLAKNIQYF
cdr3_nt: TGTGCCAGCAGCCTTCCCCGAGCGGGAGGGCCTCTAGCCAAAAACATTCAGTACTTC
clone_size: NA
d_call: TRBD2
j_call: TRBJ2-4
v_call: TRBV7-2

cdr3_aa: CASSVGTGTGELFF
cdr3_nt: TGTGCCAGCAGCGTGGGGACAGGGACCGGGGAGCTGTTTTTT
clone_size: NA
d_call: TRBD1
j_call: TRBJ2-2
v_call: TRBV9

cdr3_aa: CASSQVAGQGHQPQHF
cdr3_nt: TGTGCCAGCAGCCAAGTAGCGGGTCAGGGACATCAGCCCCAGCATTTT
clone_size: NA
d_call: NA
j_call: TRBJ1-5
v_call: TRBV4-2

cdr3_aa: CASSEFRAESGYEQYF
cdr3_nt: TGTGCCAGCAGTGAGTTTCGAGCGGAGTCAGGGTACGAGCAGTACTTC
clone_size: NA
d_call: NA
j_call: TRBJ2-7
v_call: TRBV6-1

cdr3_aa: CASSLDPNTGELFF
cdr3_nt: TGTGCCAGCAGCTTAGACCCGAACACCGGGGAGCTGTTTTTT
clone_size: NA
d_call: NA
j_call: TRBJ2-2
v_call: TRBV5-4

cdr3_aa: CASSQGLASEQFF
cdr3_nt: TGTGCCAGCAGTCAGGGACTAGCGTCTGAGCAGTTCTTC
clone_size: NA
d_call: TRBD2
j_call: TRBJ2-1
v_call: TRBV7-9

cdr3_aa: CASSQDRAGVDYEQYF
cdr3_nt: TGCGCCAGCAGCCAAGATAGGGCGGGAGTGGACTACGAGCAGTACTTC
clone_size: once
d_call: TRBD2
j_call: TRBJ2-7
v_call: TRBV4-3

cdr3_aa: CASNLDPGTDNEQFF
cdr3_nt: TGTGCCAGCAACTTGGACCCCGGGACCGACAATGAGCAGTTCTTC
clone_size: NA
d_call: NA
j_call: TRBJ2-1
v_call: TRBV5-4

cdr3_aa: CASSYSPVAGANVLTF
cdr3_nt: TGTGCCAGCAGTTACTCCCCAGTCGCTGGGGCCAACGTCCTGACTTTC
clone_size: NA
d_call: NA
j_call: TRBJ2-6
v_call: TRBV6-5

cdr3_aa: CSGILGSGETQYF
cdr3_nt: TGCAGCGGCATCTTGGGTAGTGGGGAGACCCAGTACTTC
clone_size: NA
d_call: NA
j_call: TRBJ2-5
v_call: TRBV29-1

cdr3_aa: CANIHALAKNIQYF
cdr3_nt: TGCGCCAACATACACGCACTAGCCAAAAACATTCAGTACTTC
clone_size: once
d_call: NA
j_call: TRBJ2-4
v_call: TRBV10-1

cdr3_aa: CASSLVPEEKLFF
cdr3_nt: TGCGCCAGCAGCTTGGTTCCGGAAGAAAAACTGTTTTTT
clone_size: NA
d_call: NA
j_call: TRBJ1-4
v_call: TRBV5-1

cdr3_aa: CASTLGGRSSYEQYF
cdr3_nt: TGCGCCAGCACGTTAGGCGGGAGGAGCTCCTACGAGCAGTACTTC
clone_size: NA
d_call: TRBD2
j_call: TRBJ2-7
v_call: TRBV5-1

cdr3_aa: CATGPTSRSSYNEQFF
cdr3_nt: TGTGCCACTGGGCCTACGTCCAGGAGCTCCTACAATGAGCAGTTCTTC
clone_size: NA
d_call: NA
j_call: TRBJ2-1
v_call: TRBV7-2

cdr3_aa: CASSVARETYEQYF
cdr3_nt: TGTGCCAGCAGCGTAGCCCGGGAAACCTACGAGCAGTACTTC
clone_size: NA
d_call: NA
j_call: TRBJ2-7
v_call: TRBV9

cdr3_aa: CASSQQRNTIYF
cdr3_nt: TGTGCCAGCAGCCAACAGCGAAACACCATATATTTT
clone_size: NA
d_call: NA
j_call: TRBJ1-3
v_call: TRBV6-1

cdr3_aa: CASGGGSHYGYTF
cdr3_nt: TGTGCCAGCGGGGGGGGATCCCACTATGGCTACACCTTC
clone_size: NA
d_call: NA
j_call: TRBJ1-2
v_call: TRBV28

cdr3_aa: CASSPLAGEGVEQYF
cdr3_nt: TGTGCCAGCTCACCATTAGCGGGAGAGGGGGTCGAGCAGTACTTC
clone_size: NA
d_call: TRBD2
j_call: TRBJ2-7
v_call: TRBV18

cdr3_aa: CAWSVAGFGGQPQHF
cdr3_nt: TGTGCCTGGAGTGTAGCCGGTTTCGGGGGTCAGCCCCAGCATTTT
clone_size: NA
d_call: NA
j_call: TRBJ1-5
v_call: TRBV30

cdr3_aa: CASSLDGAWGKNIQYF
cdr3_nt: TGCGCCAGCAGCTTGGATGGGGCATGGGGCAAAAACATTCAGTACTTC
clone_size: NA
d_call: NA
j_call: TRBJ2-4
v_call: TRBV5-1

cdr3_aa: CASKTSGTHNEQFF
cdr3_nt: TGTGCCAGCAAGACTAGCGGGACCCACAATGAGCAGTTCTTC
clone_size: NA
d_call: TRBD2
j_call: TRBJ2-1
v_call: TRBV27

cdr3_aa: CASSPILRQVQETQYF
cdr3_nt: TGTGCCAGCAGTCCGATCCTTCGACAGGTCCAAGAGACCCAGTACTTC
clone_size: NA
d_call: NA
j_call: TRBJ2-5
v_call: TRBV6-6

cdr3_aa: CASSQIGPRRSSGRAGPGELFF
cdr3_nt: TGTGCCAGCAGCCAAATAGGCCCAAGGAGGAGTAGCGGGAGGGCTGGTCCCGGGGAGCTGTTTTTT
clone_size: NA
d_call: TRBD2
j_call: TRBJ2-2
v_call: TRBV4-2

cdr3_aa: CASSSGLAGVREQYF
cdr3_nt: TGCGCCAGCAGCTCTGGACTAGCGGGAGTAAGAGAGCAGTACTTC
clone_size: NA
d_call: TRBD2
j_call: TRBJ2-7
v_call: TRBV5-1

cdr3_aa: CASTTSGGRDEQFF
cdr3_nt: TGTGCCAGCACCACCTCAGGGGGTCGCGATGAGCAGTTCTTC
clone_size: NA
d_call: TRBD1
j_call: TRBJ2-1
v_call: TRBV7-9

cdr3_aa: CASNPANYGYTF
cdr3_nt: TGTGCCAGCAATCCAGCTAACTATGGCTACACCTTC
clone_size: NA
d_call: NA
j_call: TRBJ1-2
v_call: TRBV6-6

cdr3_aa: CASSLGGEGLNTEAFF
cdr3_nt: TGTGCCAGCAGCTTGGGGGGGGAGGGTTTGAACACTGAAGCTTTCTTT
clone_size: NA
d_call: NA
j_call: TRBJ1-1
v_call: TRBV5-4

cdr3_aa: CASSLFAVANTGELFF
cdr3_nt: TGTGCCAGCAGTCTCTTCGCGGTCGCGAACACCGGGGAGCTGTTTTTT
clone_size: NA
d_call: NA
j_call: TRBJ2-2
v_call: TRBV14

cdr3_aa: CASSLTSGSPNGNEQFF
cdr3_nt: TGTGCCAGCAGCCTGACTAGCGGGAGTCCGAATGGGAATGAGCAGTTCTTC
clone_size: NA
d_call: TRBD2
j_call: TRBJ2-1
v_call: TRBV7-9

cdr3_aa: CASSSSGRAGTDTQYF
cdr3_nt: TGTGCCAGCAGCTCTAGCGGGAGGGCTGGTACAGATACGCAGTATTTT
clone_size: NA
d_call: TRBD2
j_call: TRBJ2-3
v_call: TRBV7-9

cdr3_aa: CASSYGWQQNTEAFF
cdr3_nt: TGTGCCAGCAGTTACGGGTGGCAGCAGAACACTGAAGCTTTCTTT
clone_size: NA
d_call: NA
j_call: TRBJ1-1
v_call: TRBV6-5

cdr3_aa: CASSLDTPWEQYF
cdr3_nt: TGTGCCAGCAGCTTAGACACCCCTTGGGAGCAGTACTTC
clone_size: NA
d_call: NA
j_call: TRBJ2-7
v_call: TRBV7-9

cdr3_aa: CASSPLGSYGYTF
cdr3_nt: TGTGCCAGCAGTCCACTCGGGAGCTATGGCTACACCTTC
clone_size: NA
d_call: NA
j_call: TRBJ1-2
v_call: TRBV28